Listed below are T cell receptor beta chains from one sample, sequenced in a study of blood T cell repertoires in COVID-19. Here immunoSEQ multiplex PCR was the method, and the copy in TCRdb shows in-frame clones only, minus some. The data contain about 160,000 clones, under 80% of them singletons. Sequencing was done on a sample of peripheral blood. These receptors all come from a man between 65 and 79 years old with acute or convalescent COVID-19. Each CDR3 is given with its conserved first and last residue. The D gene is left open where the match is weak. Not all rows give a size; the values are once, few, many and, for expanded clones, a class.

clone size: .; J gene: TRBJ1-2; D gene: TRBD1; V gene: TRBV2; CDR3 length: 16; CDR3 DNA: TGTGCCAGCAGCGAGGGGGCGTCAGGGGGTAACTATGGCTACACCTTC; CDR3 protein: CASSEGASGGNYGYTF
clone size: .; J gene: TRBJ1-5; D gene: .; V gene: TRBV28; CDR3 length: 16; CDR3 DNA: TGTGCCAGCAGGCAACGAGGGGGATTAGGCAATCAGCCCCAGCATTTT; CDR3 protein: CASRQRGGLGNQPQHF
clone size: .; J gene: TRBJ2-1; D gene: TRBD2; V gene: TRBV6-5; CDR3 length: 15; CDR3 DNA: TGTGCCAGCAGCCCCGGGACTAGCGGGGGCAATGAGCAGTTCTTC; CDR3 protein: CASSPGTSGGNEQFF
clone size: .; J gene: TRBJ1-2; D gene: .; V gene: TRBV28; CDR3 length: 12; CDR3 DNA: TGTGCCAGCAGTTTATTGGGGGGTGGCTACACCTTC; CDR3 protein: CASSLLGGGYTF
clone size: .; J gene: TRBJ2-7; D gene: TRBD1; V gene: TRBV11-2; CDR3 length: 13; CDR3 DNA: TGTGCCAGCAGCTTCAGGGGGACCTACGAGCAGTACTTC; CDR3 protein: CASSFRGTYEQYF
clone size: .; J gene: TRBJ2-1; D gene: TRBD2; V gene: TRBV29-1; CDR3 length: 14; CDR3 DNA: TGCAGCGTTGAGAGGACTAGCGCCAACAATGAGCAGTTCTTC; CDR3 protein: CSVERTSANNEQFF
clone size: .; J gene: TRBJ1-2; D gene: .; V gene: TRBV5-4; CDR3 length: 14; CDR3 DNA: TGTGCCAGCAGCTTGGCGGGGAGGGGATCGGGCTACACCTTC; CDR3 protein: CASSLAGRGSGYTF
clone size: .; J gene: TRBJ2-2; D gene: .; V gene: TRBV11-3; CDR3 length: 14; CDR3 DNA: TGTGCCAGCAGCTTCGGCCGGGGAAGCGGGGAGCTGTTTTTT; CDR3 protein: CASSFGRGSGELFF
clone size: .; J gene: TRBJ2-7; D gene: TRBD2; V gene: TRBV6-5; CDR3 length: 16; CDR3 DNA: TGTGCCAGCAGTTACTCGAGCGCTAGCGGAAGATACGAGCAGTACTTC; CDR3 protein: CASSYSSASGRYEQYF
clone size: .; J gene: TRBJ1-3; D gene: TRBD1; V gene: TRBV7-9; CDR3 length: 14; CDR3 DNA: TGTGCCAGCAGTCGGGACAGCTCTGGAAACACCATATATTTT; CDR3 protein: CASSRDSSGNTIYF
clone size: once; J gene: TRBJ2-1; D gene: TRBD2; V gene: TRBV28; CDR3 length: 15; CDR3 DNA: TGTGCCAGTAGAGGAGGACTAGGCTCCTACAATGAGCAGTTCTTC; CDR3 protein: CASRGGLGSYNEQFF
clone size: .; J gene: TRBJ2-7; D gene: .; V gene: TRBV3-1/TRBV3-2; CDR3 length: 14; CDR3 DNA: TGTGCCAGCAGCCAAGATGTTCTCTCCTACGAGCAGTACTTC; CDR3 protein: CASSQDVLSYEQYF
clone size: .; J gene: TRBJ2-7; D gene: .; V gene: TRBV4-2; CDR3 length: 15; CDR3 DNA: TGTGCCAGCAGCCAAGGGGTACAGAGCTCCTACGAGCAGTACTTC; CDR3 protein: CASSQGVQSSYEQYF
clone size: .; J gene: TRBJ2-1; D gene: TRBD2; V gene: TRBV7-2; CDR3 length: 15; CDR3 DNA: TGTGCCAGCAGGTTAGCTAGCGGGAGCTACAATGAGCAGTTCTTC; CDR3 protein: CASRLASGSYNEQFF
clone size: .; J gene: TRBJ1-1; D gene: .; V gene: TRBV2; CDR3 length: 20; CDR3 DNA: TGTGCCAGCTATCCTCTACAGGGCTCCCCCAAAGATGAATCGGACACTGAAGCTTTCTTT; CDR3 protein: CASYPLQGSPKDESDTEAFF
clone size: .; J gene: TRBJ2-5; D gene: .; V gene: TRBV19; CDR3 length: 14; CDR3 DNA: TGTGCCAGTAGTATTATGGACAGTCAAGAGACCCAGTACTTC; CDR3 protein: CASSIMDSQETQYF
clone size: .; J gene: TRBJ2-2; D gene: TRBD2; V gene: TRBV5-1; CDR3 length: 16; CDR3 DNA: TGCGCCAGCAGCCCGCGGACTAGCGGGGGGGCCGCGGAGCTGTTTTTT; CDR3 protein: CASSPRTSGGAAELFF
clone size: .; J gene: TRBJ1-2; D gene: .; V gene: TRBV15; CDR3 length: 14; CDR3 DNA: TGTGCCACCAGCATGAGCGCCCAGGGCATGGGCTACACCTTC; CDR3 protein: CATSMSAQGMGYTF
clone size: .; J gene: TRBJ2-3; D gene: TRBD2; V gene: TRBV11-2; CDR3 length: 18; CDR3 DNA: TGTGCCAGCAGCTCGTCCCCTAGCGGGATAGGGTTCACAGATACGCAGTATTTT; CDR3 protein: CASSSSPSGIGFTDTQYF
clone size: .; J gene: TRBJ2-7; D gene: .; V gene: TRBV6-1; CDR3 length: 13; CDR3 DNA: TGTGCCAGCAGTGACCCCGGGGTATACGAGCAGTACTTC; CDR3 protein: CASSDPGVYEQYF
clone size: .; J gene: TRBJ2-6; D gene: .; V gene: TRBV5-1; CDR3 length: 15; CDR3 DNA: TGCGCCAGCAGTATAGGAGACTCTGGGGCCAACGTCCTGACTTTC; CDR3 protein: CASSIGDSGANVLTF
clone size: .; J gene: TRBJ1-2; D gene: .; V gene: TRBV20-1; CDR3 length: 15; CDR3 DNA: TGCAGTGCTGGTGGGGCAGGGTGGGGAAACTATGGCTACACCTTC; CDR3 protein: CSAGGAGWGNYGYTF
clone size: .; J gene: TRBJ1-1; D gene: .; V gene: TRBV2; CDR3 length: 12; CDR3 DNA: TGTGCCGGCCGTGGTGAGGACACTGAAGCTTTCTTT; CDR3 protein: CAGRGEDTEAFF
clone size: .; J gene: TRBJ1-1; D gene: .; V gene: TRBV6-1; CDR3 length: 12; CDR3 DNA: TGTGCCAGCAGTGAAATCGTATATGAAGCTTTCTTT; CDR3 protein: CASSEIVYEAFF
clone size: .; J gene: TRBJ2-7; D gene: .; V gene: TRBV29-1; CDR3 length: 15; CDR3 DNA: TGCAGCGTTGAAGAACTAACCTCAGGGGTCGACGAGCAGTACTTC; CDR3 protein: CSVEELTSGVDEQYF
clone size: .; J gene: TRBJ2-1; D gene: .; V gene: TRBV19; CDR3 length: 14; CDR3 DNA: TGTGCCAGTAGTCGGAGTACCAGAATCAATGAGCAGTTCTTC; CDR3 protein: CASSRSTRINEQFF
clone size: .; J gene: TRBJ2-3; D gene: .; V gene: TRBV29-1; CDR3 length: 14; CDR3 DNA: TGCAGCGTTGAGAACCGGGGGAGCACAGATACGCAGTATTTT; CDR3 protein: CSVENRGSTDTQYF
clone size: .; J gene: TRBJ1-2; D gene: .; V gene: TRBV6-5; CDR3 length: 13; CDR3 DNA: TGTGCCAGCAGTTTGACAGAGCCGTATGGCTACACCTTC; CDR3 protein: CASSLTEPYGYTF
clone size: .; J gene: TRBJ2-3; D gene: TRBD2; V gene: TRBV19; CDR3 length: 15; CDR3 DNA: TGTGCCAGTAGTCCAAAGCGGGGGAGTACAGATACGCAGTATTTT; CDR3 protein: CASSPKRGSTDTQYF
clone size: few; J gene: TRBJ2-2; D gene: TRBD2; V gene: TRBV28; CDR3 length: 16; CDR3 DNA: TGTGCCAGCAGACCGGGACTAGCGGGAGTGTCCGGGGAGCTGTTTTTT; CDR3 protein: CASRPGLAGVSGELFF
clone size: .; J gene: TRBJ2-4; D gene: .; V gene: TRBV29-1; CDR3 length: 13; CDR3 DNA: TGCAGCGTTGTAGAGTCGGCCAAAAACATTCAGTACTTC; CDR3 protein: CSVVESAKNIQYF
clone size: .; J gene: TRBJ1-4; D gene: TRBD1; V gene: TRBV18; CDR3 length: 16; CDR3 DNA: TGTGCCAGCTCAGCAGACAGGGGCGCAACTAATGAAAAACTGTTTTTT; CDR3 protein: CASSADRGATNEKLFF
clone size: .; J gene: TRBJ1-3; D gene: .; V gene: TRBV27; CDR3 length: 15; CDR3 DNA: TGTGCCAGCAGTTTGGCCGTATCCTCTGGAAACACCATATATTTT; CDR3 protein: CASSLAVSSGNTIYF
clone size: .; J gene: TRBJ2-5; D gene: .; V gene: TRBV5-4; CDR3 length: 14; CDR3 DNA: TGTGCCAGCATGCGCGGGGCAGATCCGGGGGCCCAGTACTTC; CDR3 protein: CASMRGADPGAQYF
clone size: .; J gene: TRBJ2-7; D gene: .; V gene: TRBV27; CDR3 length: 14; CDR3 DNA: TGTGCCAGCAGTCCGAGGACAGCCTCCTACGAGCAGTACTTC; CDR3 protein: CASSPRTASYEQYF
clone size: .; J gene: TRBJ2-2; D gene: TRBD1; V gene: TRBV2; CDR3 length: 16; CDR3 DNA: TGTGCCAGCAGTGTGAGAGGGGGCAAACACACCGGGGAGCTGTTTTTT; CDR3 protein: CASSVRGGKHTGELFF
clone size: .; J gene: TRBJ1-3; D gene: .; V gene: TRBV28; CDR3 length: 16; CDR3 DNA: TGTGCCAGTCGGGGTTCCACACACGTCTCTGGAAACACCATATATTTT; CDR3 protein: CASRGSTHVSGNTIYF
clone size: .; J gene: TRBJ2-2; D gene: TRBD1; V gene: TRBV5-4; CDR3 length: 16; CDR3 DNA: TGTGCCAGCAGCTTGGATGGGACAGTAATTCCCGGGGAGCTGTTTTTT; CDR3 protein: CASSLDGTVIPGELFF
clone size: .; J gene: TRBJ1-2; D gene: TRBD1; V gene: TRBV2; CDR3 length: 14; CDR3 DNA: TGTGCCAGCAGGGGACTTGACAGGGGGTTTCGCTACACCTTC; CDR3 protein: CASRGLDRGFRYTF
clone size: .; J gene: TRBJ2-3; D gene: .; V gene: TRBV6-5; CDR3 length: 14; CDR3 DNA: TGTGCCAGCACGGCGGCTAGCGTGGCAGATACGCAGTATTTT; CDR3 protein: CASTAASVADTQYF
clone size: .; J gene: TRBJ1-6; D gene: TRBD1; V gene: TRBV5-1; CDR3 length: 14; CDR3 DNA: TGCGCCAGCAGCTTAGGGACAGGCAATTCACCCCTCCACTTT; CDR3 protein: CASSLGTGNSPLHF
clone size: .; J gene: TRBJ2-7; D gene: TRBD2; V gene: TRBV7-9; CDR3 length: 14; CDR3 DNA: TGTGCCAGCAGCGGTCGACTAGCGGGGGACGAGCAGTACTTC; CDR3 protein: CASSGRLAGDEQYF
clone size: .; J gene: TRBJ1-5; D gene: .; V gene: TRBV10-3; CDR3 length: 14; CDR3 DNA: TGTGCCATCAGTGGCACAGGGCGCAATCAGCCCCAGCATTTT; CDR3 protein: CAISGTGRNQPQHF
clone size: few; J gene: TRBJ1-2; D gene: TRBD1; V gene: TRBV6-5; CDR3 length: 12; CDR3 DNA: TGTGCCAGCAGACGGGACAGGCATGGCTACACCTTC; CDR3 protein: CASRRDRHGYTF
clone size: .; J gene: TRBJ1-2; D gene: .; V gene: TRBV27; CDR3 length: 17; CDR3 DNA: TGTGCCAGCAGCGTGCCCAAATGGACAGTCCGCTTCTATGGCTACACCTTC; CDR3 protein: CASSVPKWTVRFYGYTF
clone size: .; J gene: TRBJ2-3; D gene: .; V gene: TRBV9; CDR3 length: 15; CDR3 DNA: TGTGCCAGCAGCGTAAGCCTAGCGTCTACAGATACGCAGTATTTT; CDR3 protein: CASSVSLASTDTQYF
clone size: .; J gene: TRBJ2-2; D gene: TRBD1; V gene: TRBV10-3; CDR3 length: 15; CDR3 DNA: TGTGCCATCATGCCGGGACAGGGGAACACCGGGGAGCTGTTTTTT; CDR3 protein: CAIMPGQGNTGELFF
clone size: .; J gene: TRBJ2-2; D gene: .; V gene: TRBV7-2; CDR3 length: 13; CDR3 DNA: TGTGCCAGCAGCATAGACATTTTCGGGGAGCTGTTTTTT; CDR3 protein: CASSIDIFGELFF
clone size: once; J gene: TRBJ2-1; D gene: TRBD1; V gene: TRBV14; CDR3 length: 16; CDR3 DNA: TGTGCCAGCAGTCCAATGACAGGGGCCGTCATCCGGGAGCAGTTCTTC; CDR3 protein: CASSPMTGAVIREQFF
clone size: .; J gene: TRBJ2-7; D gene: .; V gene: TRBV6-5; CDR3 length: 14; CDR3 DNA: TGTGCCAGCAGTCCTAGGGGGGGGGCCTACGAGCAGTACTTC; CDR3 protein: CASSPRGGAYEQYF